This entry lists 32 T cell receptor beta chains sequenced from one sample in a study of cytotoxic CD8 clonotypes in ibrutinib-treated CLL (dated by TCRdb to 2020 to 2023). Libraries were prepared through the immunoSEQ multiplex PCR assay. TCRdb holds this immuneACCESS table with in-frame rearrangements only. Some clones are missing; in checked studies, unresolved V genes explain under half, and the rest has no known cause. This sample holds about 300,000 clones; around 76% were observed only once. The top ten clonotypes cover about 6% of the sample. Taken with the paper, the label for time point translates to: progressive disease on ibrutinib. Sequencing used PBMCs, obtained at disease progression, from a patient treated with ibrutinib. These receptors all stem from a human donor with chronic lymphocytic leukemia.

This clone was detected a few times. The chain combines TRBV7-8 with TRBJ1-2; D might be TRBD1 (5 bases). Per germline, CDR1 SGHVS and CDR2 FQNEAQ. The V and J ends lost 5 bases and 7 bases respectively, with 17 bases between them. The CDR3 totals 14 residues. The CDR3 sequence: CASSRWTGRGGYTF. CDR3 in DNA: TGTGCCAGCAGCCGGTGGACGGGGCGGGGTGGCTACACCTTC.

This clone appeared a single time. V usage is TRBV7-8 and J usage is TRBJ1-3; TRBD1 might be the D (5 bases). The germline V and J ends were trimmed by 5 bases and 4 bases, with 15 bases remaining between them. Germline assignment: CDR1 SGHVS and CDR2 FQNEAQ. The CDR3 loop spans 15 amino acids. CDR3 sequence reads: CASSHGAGLGNTIYF. DNA of the CDR3: TGTGCCAGCAGCCATGGGGCGGGGTTAGGAAACACCATATATTTT.

This rearrangement joins TRBV29-1 to TRBJ2-1; a weak D match, TRBD2 (5 bases). Trimming shortened V by 7 bases and J by 2 bases, and 15 bases separated the two germline ends. The CDR3 loop spans 14 amino acids. Looked up from germline, CDR1 is SQVTM and CDR2 is ANQGSEA. The CDR3 reads CSAIQAVTYNEQFF. As DNA, the CDR3 is TGCAGCGCCATCCAAGCGGTTACCTACAATGAGCAGTTCTTC.

The sample holds a few counts of this clone. The junction departs from germline at one end; a sequencing error may be responsible. The gene calls are TRBV9 and TRBJ1-2; D remains unclear. The CDR3 totals 10 residues. The germline CDR1 and CDR2 sequences are SGDLS and YYNGEE. The CDR3 protein is CASSPSRPSF. DNA of the CDR3: TGTGCCAGCAGCCCCAGCCGACCCTCCTTC. Full variable domain (remainder filled in from reference TRBV9 and TRBJ1-2): DSGVTQTPKHLITATGQRVTLRCSPRSGDLSVYWYQQSLDQGLQFLIQYYNGEERAKGNILERFSAQQFPDLHSELNLSSLELGDSALYFCASSPSRPSFGSGTRLTVV.

V is TRBV25-1 and J is TRBJ1-2; 7 bases line up with TRBD1. Germline V gene sequence: CDR1 MGHDK, CDR2 SYGVNS. V trimming: 6 bases; J trimming: 2 bases; junction bases outside the gene matches: 9. CDR3 size: 15 residues. The CDR3 region is CASRPMGTANYGYTF. The CDR3 DNA sequence: TGTGCCAGCAGGCCCATGGGGACAGCAAACTATGGCTACACCTTC.

This rearrangement joins TRBV6-5 to TRBJ1-1; D is possibly TRBD1 (5 bases). Trimming removed 8 bases from V and 3 bases from J, with 10 bases in between. This CDR3 spans 12 amino acids. From germline, CDR1 is MNHEY and CDR2 SVGAGI. The chain's CDR3 is CASQGIDTEAFF. The DNA of the CDR3 is TGTGCCAGCCAGGGCATCGACACTGAAGCTTTCTTT.

V and J are TRBV27 and TRBJ1-5, with a weak D call TRBD1 (6 bases). This CDR3 comprises 15 residues. From germline, CDR1 is MNHEY and CDR2 SMNVEV (reference sequence). V lost 5 bases, J lost 5 bases, and 16 bases lay in between. This CDR3 reads CASSHQGWGHQPQHF. CDR3 DNA: TGTGCCAGCAGTCATCAGGGTTGGGGGCATCAGCCCCAGCATTTT.

With respect to this clone: This same CDR3 is encoded by further DNA sequences in the sample. This chain uses TRBV11-2 with TRBJ2-5, with TRBD2 matching 8 bases. Germline V gives CDR1 SGHAT, CDR2 FQNNGV. The CDR3 is made up of 14 amino acids. With 1 base clipped from V and 4 bases from J, the junction kept 2 bases outside the gene matches. CDR3 amino acids: CASSLAGGLETQYF. The CDR3 DNA reads TGTGCCAGCAGCTTAGCGGGGGGGCTAGAGACCCAGTACTTC.

V is TRBV5-1 and J is TRBJ2-1; D is possibly TRBD1 (6 bases). Germline values: CDR1 SGHRS, CDR2 YFSETQ. The CDR3 is 14 amino acids. The ends were cut back, 5 bases at V and 4 bases at J, with 13 bases in the middle. CDR3 sequence reads: CASSSRGGYNEQFF. The CDR3 nucleotides are TGCGCCAGCAGTTCCAGGGGCGGATACAATGAGCAGTTCTTC.

The CDR3 coding sequence is TGTGCCAGCAGCGTAAGGACTAGCGGAGACGAGCAGTACTTC. It codes for CASSVRTSGDEQYF. The gene calls are TRBV9 and TRBJ2-7; 10 nucleotides align to TRBD2. This CDR3 contains 14 residues. From germline, CDR1 is SGDLS and CDR2 YYNGEE. Unmatched junction bases numbered 3, after V lost 1 base and J lost 5 bases.

The V call is TRBV7-9, the J call TRBJ1-2; D might be TRBD1 (5 bases). CDR3 size: 14 residues. Trimming removed 0 bases at V and 6 bases at J, with 11 bases between. CDR1 is SEHNR and CDR2 is FQNEAQ in the germline V gene (reference sequence). Here the CDR3 reads CASSLAYRRNGYTF. In DNA, the CDR3 is TGTGCCAGCAGCTTAGCGTACAGGCGGAATGGCTACACCTTC.

This clone was recorded a few times. The rearrangement links TRBV4-1 to TRBJ1-1, with 7 positions matching TRBD1. This CDR3 has 15 residues. The V gene's germline CDR1 is MGHRA and CDR2 YSYEKL. V was clipped by 0 bases and J by 7 bases; unmatched bases: 8. CDR3 residues: CASSQDPDRRGEAFF. The CDR3 DNA follows: TGCGCCAGCAGCCAAGACCCGGACAGGAGAGGTGAAGCTTTCTTT.

CDR3 sequence reads: CASSDPAGEMAGELFF. In DNA form, the CDR3 reads TGTGCCAGCAGTGACCCAGCGGGAGAGATGGCCGGGGAGCTGTTTTTT. The chain recombines TRBV25-1 with TRBJ2-2; 8 nucleotides align to TRBD2. This CDR3 contains 16 residues. Trimming at V came to 3 bases and at J to 6 bases, leaving 9 bases not matched to a gene. Looked up from germline, CDR1 is MGHDK and CDR2 is SYGVNS.

The rearrangement joins TRBV5-1 to TRBJ2-7, with 12 bases fitting TRBD2. The CDR3 runs to 17 residues. CDR1 is SGHRS, CDR2 YFSETQ, per germline. V was pared by 0 bases and J by 3 bases, with 7 bases of the junction left unmatched. The CDR3: CASSLGLAGAPLYEQYF. CDR3 DNA: TGCGCCAGCAGCTTGGGACTAGCGGGGGCGCCACTCTACGAGCAGTACTTC.

This clone came up a few times. The chain carries TRBV2 and TRBJ1-6; TRBD1 is a possible D gene (5 bases). This CDR3 is built from 14 residues. The germline gives CDR1 SNHLY, CDR2 FYNNEI. Trimming removed 4 bases from V and 9 bases from J, with 13 bases in between. The CDR3 DNA reads TGTGCCAGCAGTGGACAGCTGGGAGCTTCACCCCTCCACTTT. It yields the protein CASSGQLGASPLHF.

This clone was picked up one time. This sequence joins TRBV29-1 and TRBJ2-7; no definite D call. V was clipped by 1 base and J by 4 bases, with 8 bases between them. Germline V CDR1 and CDR2: SQVTM, ANQGSEA. The CDR3 is 12 amino acids. The CDR3 region has the DNA TGCAGCGTTGAAGTGGCCAGATACGAGCAGTACTTC. It yields the protein CSVEVARYEQYF.

V is TRBV27 and J is TRBJ1-1; 7 bases agree with TRBD1. Germline V gene sequence: CDR1 MNHEY, CDR2 SMNVEV (reference sequence). The V gene end was trimmed by 6 bases and the J gene end by 4 bases; junction bases not matched to a gene: 5. The CDR3 spans 13 residues. CDR3 residues: CASSYRGPTEAFF. The DNA of the CDR3 is TGTGCCAGCAGCTACAGGGGCCCCACTGAAGCTTTCTTT.

The V and J genes are TRBV29-1 and TRBJ2-5; D is unclear. The germline V gene encodes CDR1 SQVTM and CDR2 ANQGSEA. Trimming stripped 4 bases from V and 4 bases from J, with 7 bases between. The CDR3 contains 11 residues. CDR3 region: CSVGQLETQYF. CDR3 in DNA: TGCAGCGTTGGTCAGTTAGAGACCCAGTACTTC.

The rearrangement joins TRBV2 to TRBJ2-2; D perhaps matches TRBD2 (5 bases). The CDR3 runs to 15 residues. Trimming removed 5 bases at V and 4 bases at J, with 14 bases between. Germline V CDR1 and CDR2: SNHLY, FYNNEI. The CDR3 DNA follows: TGTGCCAGCAGTCCCTGGCGGGCCCTCACCGGGGAGCTGTTTTTT. It yields the protein CASSPWRALTGELFF.

The chain carries TRBV4-2 and TRBJ2-7, with D possibly being TRBD2 (7 bases). V gave up 1 base and J gave up 6 bases, with 19 bases separating them. This CDR3 has 16 amino acids. Germline loops: CDR1 LGHNA, CDR2 YNFKEQ. CDR3 DNA sequence: TGTGCCAGCAGCCAAGTGGAGGGGGGAGGGGTTTTCGAGCAGTACTTC. This translates into CASSQVEGGGVFEQYF.

This clone was seen a handful of times. This chain links TRBV7-8 with TRBJ1-2, with a weak D call TRBD1 (5 bases). The CDR3 spans 15 residues. Trimming stripped 5 bases from V and 8 bases from J, with 21 bases between. Germline CDR1 SGHVS, CDR2 FQNEAQ. CDR3 nucleotide sequence: TGTGCCAGCAGCCCCCCGACGACAGCCGATTTCGGCTACACCTTC. This encodes CASSPPTTADFGYTF.

The V call is TRBV15, the J call TRBJ2-3; 8 bases match TRBD2. Germline V gives CDR1 LNHNV, CDR2 YYDKDF (reference sequence). Germline trimming cut 9 bases from V and 0 bases from J; bases unmatched to any gene: 5. The CDR3 covers 14 residues. This chain's CDR3 is CATGGGYSTDTQYF. The CDR3 DNA is TGTGCCACGGGCGGGGGGTATAGCACAGATACGCAGTATTTT.

The gene calls are TRBV7-9 and TRBJ2-3, with 12 bases aligning to TRBD2. From germline, CDR1 is SEHNR and CDR2 FQNEAQ (reference sequence). This CDR3 has 17 residues. Trimming at V came to 6 bases and at J to 3 bases, leaving 10 bases not matched to a gene. Here the CDR3 reads CASSTIALAGGTDTQYF. Here the CDR3 DNA reads TGTGCCAGCAGTACAATCGCCCTAGCGGGGGGGACAGATACGCAGTATTTT.

V and J are TRBV15 and TRBJ1-5, with D unresolved. V lost 5 bases and J lost 9, with 23 bases in between. Per germline, CDR1 LNHNV and CDR2 YYDKDF (reference sequence). This CDR3 has 16 residues. CDR3 region: CATSSLGEIRGRPQHF. As DNA, the CDR3 is TGTGCCACCAGCTCTCTCGGTGAGATTCGGGGTCGGCCCCAGCATTTT.

The CDR3 loop reads CASSVYPDSSYEQYF. The CDR3 DNA reads TGTGCCAGCAGCGTATACCCCGACTCATCCTACGAGCAGTACTTC. The chain couples TRBV9 to TRBJ2-7; no firm D call. The V gene's germline CDR1 is SGDLS and CDR2 YYNGEE. The CDR3 has 15 residues. Trimming removed 1 base at V and 1 base at J, with 12 bases between.

V gene TRBV9 combines with J gene TRBJ1-2; 8 bases match TRBD1. In germline, CDR1 is SGDLS, CDR2 YYNGEE. Trimming at V came to 3 bases and at J to 4 bases, leaving 14 bases not matched to a gene. CDR3 length equals 17 residues. The CDR3 loop reads CASSARPRNDRGYGYTF. The CDR3 DNA reads TGTGCCAGCAGCGCCCGACCCCGAAACGACAGGGGCTATGGCTACACCTTC.

The genes are TRBV9 and TRBJ1-1; no definite D call. The CDR3 length is 13 residues. Trimming shortened V by 3 bases and J by 8 bases, and 14 bases separated the two germline ends. The germline CDR1 and CDR2 sequences are SGDLS and YYNGEE. The CDR3 spells CASSALNVHEAFF. In nucleotides, the CDR3 is TGTGCCAGCAGCGCACTTAATGTCCACGAAGCTTTCTTT.

The chain recombines TRBV7-2 with TRBJ1-3; D not resolved. V gave up 5 bases and J gave up 0 bases, with 11 bases separating them. CDR1 and CDR2 from the germline V gene are SGHTA and FQGNSA. This CDR3 comprises 15 residues. CDR3: CASSESGVSGNTIYF. As DNA, the CDR3 is TGTGCCAGCAGCGAGAGCGGGGTCTCTGGAAACACCATATATTTT.

The J gene is TRBJ2-7, the V gene TRBV5-6; no definite D call. The CDR3 has 12 amino acids. Germline V gives CDR1 SGHDT, CDR2 YYEEEE. The V end was cut by 3 bases, the J end by 4 bases, with 8 bases between. The CDR3 sequence: CASSSTPYEQYF. CDR3 in DNA: TGTGCCAGCAGCTCAACTCCGTACGAGCAGTACTTC.

The CDR3 loop reads CASSSTGGSNEKLFF. CDR3 sequence (DNA): TGTGCCAGCAGCTCAACAGGGGGCTCTAATGAAAAACTGTTTTTT. J is TRBJ1-4 and V is TRBV7-9, with TRBD1 identical over 9 bases. This CDR3 is 15 amino acids long. Per the germline V gene, CDR1 is SEHNR and CDR2 is FQNEAQ (reference sequence). The V and J ends lost 4 bases and 3 bases, in that order; junction bases with no gene match: 3.

The chain is built from TRBV5-6 and TRBJ2-5; D call uncertain. TRBJ2-7 matches the DNA end more closely, so the J call is doubtful. The germline CDR1 and CDR2 sequences are SGHDT and YYEEEE. The CDR3 extends over 13 amino acids. CDR3 coding DNA: TGTGCCAGCAGCTTGTCGAGGTTCTACGAGCAGTACTTC. As protein: CASSLSRFYEQYF.

The CDR3 nucleotides read TGTGCCAGCTCAAGAGACAGAACATATAATTCACCCCTCCACTTT. It codes for CASSRDRTYNSPLHF. The gene calls are TRBV18 and TRBJ1-6, with D maybe TRBD1 (5 bases). Germline CDR1 reads KGHSH; CDR2 reads LQKENI. With 5 bases removed from V and 4 bases from J, the gap between germline ends came to 12 bases. The CDR3 has 15 residues.